These 20 T cell receptor beta chains came from one sample sequenced in a study of CD8 T cells in ankylosing spondylitis. TCRdb itself ran the 5' RACE reads through MiXCR, one entry per CDR3 protein. The data show about 170,000 distinct CDR3 sequences, with around 20% seen just once and 7.8% held by the top ten. Sequenced: blood, either unsorted or a sorted T cell fraction (not recorded which). The receptors come from a male donor with ankylosing spondylitis or in good health (not recorded which).

This clonotype has just a few counts. J is TRBJ1-1 and V is TRBV7-2, with D unresolved. This CDR3 comprises 15 residues. V lost 2 bases to trimming and J lost 2 bases, with 12 bases between them. Germline lookup yields CDR1 SGHTA and CDR2 FQGNSA. In DNA, the CDR3 is TGTGCCAGCAGCTTATACCCGTCAGGCAACACTGAAGCTTTCTTT. Translation gives CASSLYPSGNTEAFF. The variable domain in full, with the rest retrieved from reference TRBV7-2 and TRBJ1-1, is GAGVSQSPSNKVTEKGKDVELRCDPISGHTALYWYRQSLGQGLEFLIYFQGNSAPDKSGLPSDRFSAERTGGSVSTLTIQRTQQEDSAVYLCASSLYPSGNTEAFFGQGTRLTVV.

The V and J genes are TRBV9 and TRBJ2-5; D unresolved. Germline V lookup: CDR1 SGDLS, CDR2 YYNGEE. The CDR3 spans 13 residues. V lost 0 bases, J lost 9 bases, and 12 bases lay in between. DNA for the CDR3: TGTGCCAGCAGCGTAGCTGAGACCGCGTCCCAGTACTTC. Amino acid sequence: CASSVAETASQYF.

This clonotype came up many times. CDR3 in amino acids: CASSLEGRGQTEAFF. Here the CDR3 DNA reads TGCGCCAGCAGCTTGGAAGGCAGGGGGCAAACTGAAGCTTTCTTT. This chain uses TRBV5-1 with TRBJ1-1, with 8 bases fitting TRBD1. Germline CDR1 reads SGHRS; CDR2 reads YFSETQ. The CDR3 totals 15 residues. J lost 5 bases, V lost 0 bases, and 6 bases had no gene match.

This clonotype was observed many times. CDR3 region: CSVVKWEDGYTF. CDR3 in DNA: TGCAGCGTTGTAAAATGGGAAGATGGCTACACCTTC. The V call is TRBV29-1, the J call TRBJ1-2; D is ambiguous. The CDR3 loop spans 12 amino acids. V lost 4 bases, J lost 6 bases, and 12 bases lay in between. The germline V gene has CDR1 SQVTM and CDR2 ANQGSEA.

This clonotype showed up just a few times. The chain uses TRBV15 and TRBJ2-3; 14 nucleotides agree with TRBD2. The CDR3 length is 19 residues. V lost 0 bases and J lost 1; bases outside the gene matches: 6. Per the germline V gene, CDR1 is LNHNV and CDR2 is YYDKDF (reference sequence). The CDR3 spells CATSRDRLAGGPGTDTQYF. As DNA, the CDR3 is TGTGCCACCAGCAGAGATAGACTAGCGGGAGGGCCTGGCACAGATACGCAGTATTTT.

The V gene is TRBV12-3 or TRBV12-4, the J gene TRBJ2-1, with 9 nucleotides matching TRBD2. The CDR3 length is 17 residues. V was pared by 6 bases and J by 9 bases, with 18 bases of the junction left unmatched. Written as DNA, the CDR3 is TGTGCCAGCAGCCAAACGACTGTGCGGGCGGGAGGGCCTGAGCAGTTCTTC. This translates into CASSQTTVRAGGPEQFF.

This clonotype was seen at least ten times. The rearrangement joins TRBV5-6 to TRBJ2-4; D unclear. The CDR3 totals 15 residues. Trimming stripped 4 bases from V and 1 base from J, with 12 bases between. In germline, CDR1 is SGHDT, CDR2 YYEEEE. CDR3 amino acids: CASSPVLGAKNIQYF. The CDR3 DNA reads as TGTGCCAGCAGCCCCGTCCTGGGGGCCAAAAACATTCAGTACTTC.

This clonotype was picked up a small number of times. The chain is built from TRBV12-5 and TRBJ1-1; TRBD1 agrees at 9 bases. The CDR3 contains 14 residues. Germline CDR1 is LGHNT and CDR2 is FRNRAP. After removal of 5 bases from V and 3 bases from J, the junction contained 4 bases not matched to a gene. The CDR3 spells CASGLGQGDTEAFF. The CDR3 region has the DNA TGTGCTAGTGGTCTGGGACAGGGAGACACTGAAGCTTTCTTT.

A few counts support this clonotype. The genes are TRBV12-3 or TRBV12-4 and TRBJ2-7, with 10 nucleotides matching TRBD2. The CDR3 length is 15 residues. The V gene end was trimmed by 2 bases and the J gene end by 5 bases; junction bases not matched to a gene: 6. CDR3 sequence: CASSLMASGSHEQYF. The CDR3 DNA follows: TGTGCCAGCAGTTTAATGGCTAGCGGGAGCCACGAGCAGTACTTC.

This clonotype was counted a few times. V usage is TRBV5-1 and J usage is TRBJ2-7; the D gene is possibly TRBD1 (6 bases). The CDR3 loop spans 14 amino acids. The germline V and J ends were trimmed by 5 bases and 3 bases, with 15 bases remaining between them. The V gene's germline CDR1 is SGHRS and CDR2 YFSETQ. This CDR3 reads CASRYDWGLYEQYF. For the CDR3, the DNA is TGCGCCAGCAGGTATGATTGGGGGCTCTACGAGCAGTACTTC.

This clonotype was observed at least ten times. This CDR3 is CSATTLFGRRFSTDTQYF. CDR3 sequence (DNA): TGCAGTGCCACTACGCTGTTCGGGCGGAGGTTTAGCACAGATACGCAGTATTTT. The chain is built from TRBV20-1 and TRBJ2-3; possible D gene TRBD2, 5 bases. Germline loops: CDR1 DFQATT, CDR2 SNEGSKA (reference sequence). The CDR3 contains 18 residues. Trimming took off 6 bases at V and 0 bases at J, with 25 bases between the two ends.

This clonotype was picked up a small number of times. This chain uses TRBV28 with TRBJ2-2, with D perhaps TRBD1 (6 bases). This CDR3 comprises 15 residues. The germline V and J ends were trimmed by 7 bases and 2 bases, with 14 bases remaining between them. CDR1 is MDHEN, CDR2 SYDVKM, per germline. For the CDR3, the DNA is TGTGCCAGCAACCCCGGGACACCAAACACCGGGGAGCTGTTTTTT. Translation: CASNPGTPNTGELFF.

This clonotype has more than one count but fewer than ten. The chain employs TRBV15 and TRBJ2-2; TRBD2 aligns across 11 bases. This CDR3 contains 18 residues. The germline V gene has CDR1 LNHNV and CDR2 YYDKDF (reference sequence). The V segment lost 4 bases and the J segment 4 bases; nucleotides outside the gene matches: 11. CDR3 nucleotides: TGTGCCACCAGCAAACCCCTGGGACTAGCGGTTGGCACCGGGGAGCTGTTTTTT. It is translated as CATSKPLGLAVGTGELFF.

This chain connects TRBV7-3 to TRBJ1-1; D possibly corresponds to TRBD1 (5 bases). Trimming took off 7 bases at V and 5 bases at J, with 14 bases between the two ends. Germline CDR1 SGHTA, CDR2 FQGTGA. This CDR3 contains 13 residues. CDR3 protein: CASTSGGGTEAFF. The CDR3 nucleotides are TGTGCCAGCACCTCTGGGGGTGGAACTGAAGCTTTCTTT.

This clonotype showed up just a few times. Written as DNA, the CDR3 is TGCGCCAGCAGCCAGCGGCTAGCGGGGGTCACCGGGGAGCTGTTTTTT. Translated, it gives CASSQRLAGVTGELFF. This chain links TRBV4-1 with TRBJ2-2; 10 bases fit TRBD2. Trimming at V came to 3 bases and at J to 4 bases, leaving 5 bases not matched to a gene. CDR3 length equals 16 residues. From germline, CDR1 is MGHRA and CDR2 YSYEKL.

This chain uses TRBV6-5 with TRBJ2-1; D not certain. V lost 2 bases and J lost 6, with 17 bases in between. The CDR3 contains 16 residues. Germline V CDR1 and CDR2: MNHEY, SVGAGI. The DNA for the CDR3 is TGTGCCAGCAGTTACCAAGTACTGGATCTCTTCAATGAGCAGTTCTTC. Its protein product is CASSYQVLDLFNEQFF.

The chain has TRBV20-1 and TRBJ2-2; 7 nucleotides align to TRBD2. CDR1 and CDR2 (germline): DFQATT, SNEGSKA (reference sequence). This CDR3 spans 14 amino acids. With V trimmed by 3 bases and J by 6 bases, 7 bases remained unmatched. CDR3 residues: CSARDLREPGELFF. In DNA form, the CDR3 reads TGCAGTGCTAGGGATTTGCGGGAGCCCGGGGAGCTGTTTTTT.

This clonotype was picked up many times. The chain has TRBV5-1 and TRBJ2-2; unclear D gene. The germline V gene has CDR1 SGHRS and CDR2 YFSETQ. The CDR3 sequence is 16 residues long. V dropped 0 bases and J dropped 1 base, with 10 bases sitting between them. CDR3 bases: TGCGCCAGCAGCTTGGACTGGGCTAGGAACACCGGGGAGCTGTTTTTT. It specifies CASSLDWARNTGELFF.

This clonotype came up a few times. For the CDR3, the DNA is TGCAGTGCTAGAGGTCCCGGGGGGGCAGATACGCAGTATTTT. It is translated as CSARGPGGADTQYF. The V call is TRBV20-1, the J call TRBJ2-3; 8 nucleotides line up with TRBD2. Germline values: CDR1 DFQATT, CDR2 SNEGSKA (reference sequence). There are 14 residues in the CDR3. V was clipped by 1 base and J by 4 bases; unmatched bases: 4.

The rearrangement uses TRBV5-1 and TRBJ2-7, with 7 nucleotides matching TRBD2. Germline V gives CDR1 SGHRS, CDR2 YFSETQ. With V trimmed by 2 bases and J by 1 base, 12 bases remained unmatched. The CDR3 loop spans 17 amino acids. CDR3 in amino acids: CASSLIPGGSASYEQYF. In nucleotides, the CDR3 is TGCGCCAGCAGCTTAATTCCGGGAGGCAGTGCGTCCTACGAGCAGTACTTC.